The present T cell receptor (beta chain) was sequenced within a study of blood T cell repertoires in COVID-19. Whole-study context: COVID-19 samples, acute and convalescent, were from the United States, Italy and Spain. Nucleic acid was either cDNA or gDNA, and it came from T cells, B-cell-depleted T cells, or PBMCs.

The table came from immunoSEQ multiplex PCR; TCRdb's copy has only in-frame clones and leaves some out. The data contain about 330,000 clones, approximately 85% of them singletons. The receptor was derived from a human donor in a cohort sampled during active COVID-19. Sequencing used peripheral blood.

CDR3 bases: TGTGCCAGCAGCGTAGCAGGGGCTATCGTCTACGAGCAGTACTTC. Protein product: CASSVAGAIVYEQYF. The chain couples TRBV9 to TRBJ2-7; tentative D call: TRBD1 (6 bases). Trimming removed 0 bases from V and 3 bases from J, with 13 bases in between. The CDR3 is 15 amino acids. The germline V gene encodes CDR1 SGDLS and CDR2 YYNGEE.